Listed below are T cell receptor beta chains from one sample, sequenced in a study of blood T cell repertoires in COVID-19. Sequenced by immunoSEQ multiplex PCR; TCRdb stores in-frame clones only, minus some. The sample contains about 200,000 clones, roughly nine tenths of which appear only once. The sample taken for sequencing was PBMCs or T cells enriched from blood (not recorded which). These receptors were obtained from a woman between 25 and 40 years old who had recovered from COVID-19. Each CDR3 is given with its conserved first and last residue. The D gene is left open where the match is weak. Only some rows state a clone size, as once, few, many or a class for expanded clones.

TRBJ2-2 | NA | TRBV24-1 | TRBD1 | TGTGCCACCAGTGAGAGGGACAGGTCCACCGGGGAGCTGTTTTTT | CATSERDRSTGELFF
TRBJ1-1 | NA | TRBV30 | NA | TGTGCCTGTCCTCGGGTCGAAGCTTTCTTT | CACPRVEAFF
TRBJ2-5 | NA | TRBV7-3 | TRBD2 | TGTGCCAGCAGCCCAGCGGGGACCTTCCAAGAGACCCAGTACTTC | CASSPAGTFQETQYF
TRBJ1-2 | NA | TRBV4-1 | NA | TGCGCCAGCAGCCAAGGCCGGACCCAGGGGAACTATGGCTACACCTTC | CASSQGRTQGNYGYTF
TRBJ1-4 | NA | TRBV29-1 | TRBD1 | TGCAGCGTAGGACAGGTAGATAATGAAAAACTGTTTTTT | CSVGQVDNEKLFF
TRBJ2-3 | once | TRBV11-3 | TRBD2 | TGTGCCAGCAGCTCTGCATATAGCGGGAGGCGCACAGATACGCAGTATTTT | CASSSAYSGRRTDTQYF
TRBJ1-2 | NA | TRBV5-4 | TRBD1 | TGTGCCAGCAGCTACGGGACAGCCACCCACTATGGCTACACCTTC | CASSYGTATHYGYTF
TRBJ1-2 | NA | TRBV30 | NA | TGTGCCTGGAGTAAGATTCCTTCGGGACACAGAAACTATGGCTACACCTTC | CAWSKIPSGHRNYGYTF
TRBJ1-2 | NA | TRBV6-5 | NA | TGTGCCAGCAGTTATGACAGGACCTATGGCTACACCTTC | CASSYDRTYGYTF
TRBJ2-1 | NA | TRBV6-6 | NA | TGTGCCAGCAGTTACTCGAATGGGGGCGAGAACAATGAGCAGTTCTTC | CASSYSNGGENNEQFF
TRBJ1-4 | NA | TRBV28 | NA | TGTGCCAGCTTCGACGGGGGGATGAATGAAAAACTGTTTTTT | CASFDGGMNEKLFF
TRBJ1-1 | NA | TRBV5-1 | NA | TGCGCCAGCAGCTTGGGTACAAAAATTGGCACTGAAGCTTTCTTT | CASSLGTKIGTEAFF
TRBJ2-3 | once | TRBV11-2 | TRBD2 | TGTGCCAGCAGCCCCGATTCCTGGACTAGCGGCAGTGCTACGCAGTATTTT | CASSPDSWTSGSATQYF